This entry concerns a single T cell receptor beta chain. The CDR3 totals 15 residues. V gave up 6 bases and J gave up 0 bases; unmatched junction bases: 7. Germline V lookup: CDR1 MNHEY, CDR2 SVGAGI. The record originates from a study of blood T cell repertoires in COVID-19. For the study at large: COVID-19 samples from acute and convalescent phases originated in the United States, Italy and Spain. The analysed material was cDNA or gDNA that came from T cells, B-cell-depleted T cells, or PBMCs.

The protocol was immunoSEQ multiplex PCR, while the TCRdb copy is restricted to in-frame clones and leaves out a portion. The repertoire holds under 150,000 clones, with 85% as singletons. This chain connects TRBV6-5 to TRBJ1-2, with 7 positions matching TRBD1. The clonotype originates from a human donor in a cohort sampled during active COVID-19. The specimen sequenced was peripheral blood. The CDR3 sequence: CASRSYRGSNYGYTF. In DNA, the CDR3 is TGTGCCAGCAGGTCTTACAGGGGTTCTAACTATGGCTACACCTTC.